These 6 T cell receptor beta chains came from one sample sequenced in a study of T cells in Graves' hyperthyroidism and ophthalmopathy. Amplification of TCR beta CDR3 regions was performed using RNA transcripts as template. The primer set for the first-round RT-PCR of the TCR CDR3 was HTBI. MiXCR, run by TCRdb on the multiplex PCR reads, gives a single entry per CDR3 protein. The sample lists 600,000 to 800,000 distinct CDR3 sequences; 35% were seen once. Sequenced sample: blood. These receptors came from a woman between 40 and 55 years old with Graves' hyperthyroidism.

The chain carries TRBV10-2 and TRBJ2-7; tentative D call: TRBD2 (6 bases). CDR1 WSHSY and CDR2 SAAADI come from the germline V gene. This CDR3 comprises 14 residues. The V end lost 4 bases, the J end lost 5 bases, and 15 bases lay between the germline ends. The CDR3 here is CASSAAGRENEQYF. For the CDR3, the DNA is TGCGCCAGCAGTGCGGCCGGCCGGGAGAACGAGCAGTACTTC.

The V call is TRBV7-9, the J call TRBJ2-7, with 10 bases lining up with TRBD2. The end of the DNA is better explained by TRBJ2-1, so the J call may be wrong. Germline V CDR1 and CDR2: SEHNR, FQNEAQ (reference sequence). The CDR3 loop spans 15 amino acids. The CDR3 spells CASSLFGTSASEQFF. The CDR3 DNA sequence: TGTGCCAGCAGCCTCTTCGGGACTAGCGCGTCTGAGCAGTTCTTC.

This clonotype was found a few times. The rearrangement links TRBV25-1 to TRBJ2-7; no clear D. Trimming shortened V by 3 bases and J by 2 bases, and 14 bases separated the two germline ends. Germline V gene lookup returns CDR1 MGHDK and CDR2 SYGVNS. This CDR3 has 15 residues. In DNA form, the CDR3 reads TGTGCCAGCAGTGACGCCTCGGCAGGACCCTACGAGCAGTACTTC. Protein: CASSDASAGPYEQYF.

Only a few counts were recorded for this clonotype. This chain uses TRBV5-1 with TRBJ2-5; D possibly matches TRBD1 or TRBD2 (6 bases each). Germline loops: CDR1 SGHRS, CDR2 YFSETQ. This CDR3 contains 13 residues. V lost 8 bases to trimming and J lost 1 base, with 12 bases between them. This chain's CDR3 is CASRRGGQETQYF. CDR3 nucleotides: TGCGCCAGTCGCAGGGGAGGCCAAGAGACCCAGTACTTC. The full variable domain, in which reference TRBV5-1 and TRBJ2-5 provide the parts outside the CDR3, is KAGVTQTPRYLIKTRGQQVTLSCSPISGHRSVSWYQQTPGQGLQFLFEYFSETQRNKGNFPGRFSGRQFSNSRSEMNVSTLELGDSALYLCASRRGGQETQYFGPGTRLLVL.

This clonotype was seen repeatedly, ten times or more. This rearrangement joins TRBV7-9 to TRBJ1-5, with 11 bases identical to TRBD1. Germline-derived CDR1 and CDR2 are SEHNR and FQNEAQ (reference sequence). Losses at the gene ends were 1 base for V and 7 bases for J; bases not matched to a gene: 3. The CDR3 is 15 amino acids. CDR3 region: CASSLGTGGAQPQHF. In nucleotides, the CDR3 is TGTGCCAGCAGCTTAGGGACAGGGGGCGCGCAGCCCCAGCATTTT.

The rearrangement joins TRBV7-9 to TRBJ1-5, with D uncertain. The germline CDR1 and CDR2 sequences are SEHNR and FQNEAQ (reference sequence). The CDR3 has 14 residues. Between the trimmed V and J ends, which lost 4 bases and 0 bases, there was a span of 7 bases. The CDR3 sequence is CASSSQNSNQPQHF. The CDR3 nucleotides read TGTGCCAGCAGCTCCCAGAATAGCAATCAGCCCCAGCATTTT.